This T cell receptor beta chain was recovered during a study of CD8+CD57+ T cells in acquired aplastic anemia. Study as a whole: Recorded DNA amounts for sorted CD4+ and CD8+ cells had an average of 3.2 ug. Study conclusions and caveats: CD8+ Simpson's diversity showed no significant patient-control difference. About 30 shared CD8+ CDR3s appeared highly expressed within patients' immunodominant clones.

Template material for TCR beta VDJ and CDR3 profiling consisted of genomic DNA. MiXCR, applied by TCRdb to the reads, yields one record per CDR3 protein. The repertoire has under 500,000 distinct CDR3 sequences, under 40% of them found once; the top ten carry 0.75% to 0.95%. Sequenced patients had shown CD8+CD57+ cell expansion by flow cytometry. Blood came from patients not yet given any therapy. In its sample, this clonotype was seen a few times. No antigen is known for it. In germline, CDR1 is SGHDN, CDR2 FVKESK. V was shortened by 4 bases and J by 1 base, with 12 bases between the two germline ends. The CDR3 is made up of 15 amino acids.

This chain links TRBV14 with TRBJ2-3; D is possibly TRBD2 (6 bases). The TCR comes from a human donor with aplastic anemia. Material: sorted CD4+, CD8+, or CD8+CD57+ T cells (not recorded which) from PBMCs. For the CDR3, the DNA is TGTGCCAGCAGCCGACTAGGGGTGGGCACAGATACGCAGTATTTT. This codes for CASSRLGVGTDTQYF.